This is a list of T cell receptor beta chains from one sample in a study of response to subunit inactivated influenza vaccine. MiXCR, run by TCRdb on the RT-PCR reads, gives a single entry per CDR3 protein. The sample holds approximately 570,000 distinct CDR3 sequences; 7.6% are singletons and the top ten take approximately 13%. Sequenced here: PBMCs from blood, sampled 23 months after vaccination. All receptors derive from a man between 50 and 70 years old who received an inactivated influenza vaccine. CDR3s include the opening cysteine and the closing phenylalanine or tryptophan. Rows may omit the clone size; those that give it use once, few, many or a size class.

CDR3 protein	V gene	clone size
CASNVGVTGNNEQFF	TRBV11-2	-
CASSLGAGVDRGYGYTF	TRBV11-2	-
CASSRGLAATWELFF	TRBV12-3/TRBV12-4	-
CASSRTTEYEQYF	TRBV23-1	-
CSARDPTVNTEAFF	TRBV20-1	many
CASSQDDHSGVLNTQYF	TRBV4-2	-
CASSWGQTGANVLTF	TRBV12-3/TRBV12-4	few
CASSFTEGNSPLHF	TRBV11-2	few
CASSFGWVGLNEQFF	TRBV27	many
CSARGGTHTGELFF	TRBV20-1	-
CASNYGGTNEKLFF	TRBV5-1	many
CASSAFSYEQYF	TRBV5-6	many
CASSLIFGQGDNEQFF	TRBV7-9	-
CASSLRWETQYF	TRBV7-6	-
CSVDVLRRSYNEQFF	TRBV29-1	many
CATSDPTGAGNQPQHF	TRBV24-1	many
CASSDGDWRATEAFF	TRBV10-2	-
CASSLVWLAGADTQYF	TRBV7-2	-
CASSLEVRVYEQFF	TRBV7-9	-
CASSRGPLEETQYF	TRBV6-1	few
CSAMTSGRGNTDTQYF	TRBV20-1	few
CAISESGRGNQPEHF	TRBV10-3	-
CSASPGLAEPNRADTQYF	TRBV20-1	many
CATKTGVREQYF	TRBV28	few
CASSDTGGSIDEQFF	TRBV12-3/TRBV12-4	many
CASTSTGWGANEQFF	TRBV5-1	many
CASGTGVLTF	TRBV14	-
CASSDRGRSPLHF	TRBV2	-
CASSFTTGGYNEQFF	TRBV12-1	-
CASSPGGAGDTQYF	TRBV4-3	many
CASSLDPVRVNGYTF	TRBV7-2	-
CASYRDRVYNEQFF	TRBV2	-
CASSRDQPTDTQYF	TRBV5-1	many
CAISDPAGRAFF	TRBV10-3	-
CASLYQGPNTEAFF	TRBV12-3/TRBV12-4	-
CASSGTTGAITGELFF	TRBV5-4	-
CASSPRLAGVYEQFF	TRBV27	many
CASSSWRHPGQYF	TRBV7-9	-
CASRQDTPTDTQYF	TRBV5-5	many
CSGAPGLALYEQYF	TRBV20-1	-
CASSQGQSRETQYF	TRBV4-2	-
CASSLRGHEQYF	TRBV6-2/TRBV6-3	many
CASSQDRDRHTGELFF	TRBV4-3	many
CASRDLAGASYNEQFF	TRBV6-2/TRBV6-3	few
CASRPPFSYNSPLHF	TRBV6-1	-
CASTPSGDYEQYF	TRBV6-1	many
CASSLAESGANVLTF	TRBV7-2	-